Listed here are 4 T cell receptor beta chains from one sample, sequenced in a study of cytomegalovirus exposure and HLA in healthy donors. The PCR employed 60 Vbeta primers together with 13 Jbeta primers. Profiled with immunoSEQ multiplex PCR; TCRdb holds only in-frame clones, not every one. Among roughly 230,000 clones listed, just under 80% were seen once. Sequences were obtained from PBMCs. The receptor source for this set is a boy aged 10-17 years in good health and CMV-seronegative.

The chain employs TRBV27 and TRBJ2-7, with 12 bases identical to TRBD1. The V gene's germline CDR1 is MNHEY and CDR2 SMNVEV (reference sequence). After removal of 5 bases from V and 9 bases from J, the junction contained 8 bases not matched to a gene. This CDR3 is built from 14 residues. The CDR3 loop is CASSPGTGGALQYF. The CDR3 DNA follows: TGTGCCAGCAGTCCAGGGACAGGGGGCGCTTTGCAGTACTTC.

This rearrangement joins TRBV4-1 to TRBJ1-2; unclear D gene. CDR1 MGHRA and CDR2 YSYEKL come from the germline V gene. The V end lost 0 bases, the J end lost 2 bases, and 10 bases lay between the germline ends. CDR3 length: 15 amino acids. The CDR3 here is CASSQERQANYGYTF. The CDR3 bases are TGCGCCAGCAGCCAAGAAAGGCAGGCAAACTATGGCTACACCTTC.

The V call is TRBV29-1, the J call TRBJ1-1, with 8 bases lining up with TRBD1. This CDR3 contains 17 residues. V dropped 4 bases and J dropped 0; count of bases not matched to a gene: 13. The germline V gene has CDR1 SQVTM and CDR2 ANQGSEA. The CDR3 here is CSVGSGVRGRLNTEAFF. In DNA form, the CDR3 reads TGCAGCGTTGGGTCTGGTGTCAGGGGGCGTCTGAACACTGAAGCTTTCTTT.

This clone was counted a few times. The CDR3 sequence: CASTIRQGTEAFF. The CDR3 DNA follows: TGTGCCAGCACCATAAGGCAGGGAACTGAAGCTTTCTTT. This chain links TRBV5-4 with TRBJ1-1, with D possibly TRBD1 on 5 matching bases. Germline-derived CDR1 and CDR2 are SGHNT and YYREEE (reference sequence). The V gene lost 6 bases and the J gene lost 5 bases, with 14 bases spanning the gap. The CDR3 runs 13 residues.